This entry lists 5 T cell receptor beta chains sequenced from one sample in a study of blood T cells in healthy people across ages. The authors ran a second PCR of roughly 6 to 12 cycles using a sample-barcoded 5' primer and a J-beta primer mix. TCRdb reprocessed the 5' RACE reads via MiXCR and lists one record per CDR3 protein. The sample lists roughly 1.9 million distinct CDR3 sequences; about two fifths were seen once. The sample comprised blood. These receptors came from a human donor in good health.

The chain has TRBV20-1 and TRBJ2-5; 8 nucleotides align to TRBD2. V lost 2 bases to trimming and J lost 2 bases; unmatched junction nucleotides: 19. Per germline, CDR1 DFQATT and CDR2 SNEGSKA (reference sequence). The length of the CDR3 is 19 residues. In DNA form, the CDR3 reads TGCAGTGCTAGACTCCTCCTCGGATCGGTAGCGGGGATTCAAGAGACCCAGTACTTC. This encodes CSARLLLGSVAGIQETQYF.

Only a few counts were recorded for this clonotype. The chain couples TRBV24-1 to TRBJ2-3; 10 bases map to TRBD2. The junction had 7 bases not matched to a gene; V was cut back by 2 bases and J by 3 bases. Germline V gene data show CDR1 as KGHDR and CDR2 as SFDVKD. This CDR3 contains 17 residues. The CDR3 is CATSDSSSSGGTDTQYF. In nucleotides, the CDR3 is TGTGCCACCAGTGATTCCTCTTCTAGCGGGGGAACAGATACGCAGTATTTT.

CDR3 nucleotides: TGTGCCAGCACCATGGGAGGAGATCAGCCCCAGCATTTT. This sequence encodes CASTMGGDQPQHF. The gene calls are TRBV12-3 or TRBV12-4 and TRBJ1-5, with D unclear. V gave up 7 bases and J gave up 5 bases, with 12 bases separating them. This CDR3 has 13 amino acids.

The V gene is TRBV2, the J gene TRBJ1-5, with TRBD1 identical over 9 bases. Germline V CDR1 and CDR2: SNHLY, FYNNEI. With V trimmed by 6 bases and J by 2 bases, 5 bases remained unmatched. The CDR3 is 15 amino acids. CDR3 loop: CASSAQGAGNQPQHF. The CDR3 DNA reads as TGTGCCAGCAGCGCACAGGGGGCGGGCAATCAGCCCCAGCATTTT.

The rearrangement uses TRBV28 and TRBJ2-1; 7 nucleotides match TRBD1. Unmatched junction bases numbered 16, after V lost 6 bases and J lost 5 bases. Germline V lookup: CDR1 MDHEN, CDR2 SYDVKM. This CDR3 has 17 amino acids. For the CDR3, the DNA is TGTGCCAGCAGCGCCACCCAGGGGGAAGGGATCGACAATGAGCAGTTCTTC. It encodes CASSATQGEGIDNEQFF.